This TCR beta chain was recovered during a study of T cell repertoires in cytomegalovirus infection. Study details: CMV infection together with matching HLA type was indicated by public TCR beta signatures.

TCRdb passed the reads through MiXCR, listing each CDR3 protein once. The table has roughly 500,000 distinct CDR3 sequences, 15% to 20% seen once; the top ten hold 24%. Study-level points and caveats: Across the ex vivo response, the dominant clonotypes were HLA-C-restricted CMV-specific TCR beta clonotypes. The study identified carriers of CMV plus the relevant HLA from cumulative public TCR beta family frequency.

With regard to this clonotype: The antigen is undetermined.

Germline CDR1 and CDR2: MNHNY and SVGAGI (reference sequence). Trimming removed 2 bases from V and 0 bases from J; junction bases left unmatched: 5. This CDR3 is built from 17 residues. The sample comprised CD8+ T cells from PBMCs. This chain uses TRBV6-6 with TRBJ2-3, with 10 bases identical to TRBD2. The TCR was taken from a human donor in good health (CMV status not recorded). Some clones in this sample may be carry-over from other donors' samples. CDR3: CASSYGASGGSTDTQYF. CDR3 DNA: TGTGCCAGCAGTTACGGGGCTAGCGGGGGAAGCACAGATACGCAGTATTTT.